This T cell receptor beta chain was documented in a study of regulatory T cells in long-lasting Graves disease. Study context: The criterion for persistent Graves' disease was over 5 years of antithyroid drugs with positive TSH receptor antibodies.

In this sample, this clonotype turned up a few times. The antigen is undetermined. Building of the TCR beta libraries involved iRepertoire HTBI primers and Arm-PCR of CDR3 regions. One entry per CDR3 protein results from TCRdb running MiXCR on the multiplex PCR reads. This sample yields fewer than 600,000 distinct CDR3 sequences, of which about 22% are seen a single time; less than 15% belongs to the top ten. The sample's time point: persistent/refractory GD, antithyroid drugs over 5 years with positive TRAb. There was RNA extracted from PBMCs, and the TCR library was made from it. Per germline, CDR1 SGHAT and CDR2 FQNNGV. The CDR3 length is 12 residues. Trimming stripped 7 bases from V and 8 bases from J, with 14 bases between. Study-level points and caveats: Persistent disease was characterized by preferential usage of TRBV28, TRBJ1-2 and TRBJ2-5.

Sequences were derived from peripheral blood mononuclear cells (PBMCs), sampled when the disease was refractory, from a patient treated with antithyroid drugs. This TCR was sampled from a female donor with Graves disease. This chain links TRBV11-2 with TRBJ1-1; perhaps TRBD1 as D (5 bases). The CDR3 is CASNSQDREAFF. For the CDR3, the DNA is TGTGCCAGCAACTCACAAGACAGAGAAGCTTTCTTT.